These 5 T cell receptor beta chains were all obtained from the same sample, sequenced in a study of beta chain features in type 1 diabetes. Reverse transcription of all isolated RNA meant that expressed TCRB transcripts were sequenced. Using immunoSEQ multiplex PCR, the repertoire was profiled, and TCRdb retains in-frame clones only, with some absent. The repertoire has 300,000 to 450,000 clones, roughly a fifth of them found once; the top ten carry about 0.044%. The sample taken for sequencing was naive CD4+ T cells from blood. These receptors all come from a woman under 30 in good health.

This clone has just a few counts. The chain combines TRBV7-2 with TRBJ2-1; 14 positions agree with TRBD2. There are 17 residues in the CDR3. In germline, CDR1 is SGHTA, CDR2 FQGNSA. Unmatched junction bases numbered 15, after V lost 7 bases and J lost 10 bases. The CDR3 DNA reads TGTGCCAGCACCCTAGGGGGGACTAGCGGGGGAATGCCGGAGCAGTTCTTC. This codes for CASTLGGTSGGMPEQFF.

This clone has more than one count but fewer than ten. The chain is built from TRBV11-2 and TRBJ2-1; D is uncertain. Germline assignment: CDR1 SGHAT and CDR2 FQNNGV. The CDR3 consists of 14 residues. The V and J ends lost 4 bases and 9 bases respectively, with 16 bases between them. CDR3 in amino acids: CASSSMVTSGEQFF. Written as DNA, the CDR3 is TGTGCCAGCAGCTCCATGGTAACGTCGGGTGAGCAGTTCTTC.

The chain carries TRBV7-9 and TRBJ2-1; 10 bases agree with TRBD2. Germline V gene sequence: CDR1 SEHNR, CDR2 FQNEAQ (reference sequence). This CDR3 has 17 residues. V gave up 5 bases and J gave up 5 bases; unmatched junction bases: 12. The CDR3 sequence: CASSREPGLASDNEQFF. CDR3 coding DNA: TGTGCCAGCAGCCGAGAACCGGGACTAGCGTCCGACAATGAGCAGTTCTTC.

The chain employs TRBV5-6 and TRBJ1-2; TRBD1 matches 7 bases. The CDR3 covers 13 residues. V trimming: 3 bases; J trimming: 8 bases; junction bases outside the gene matches: 7. Germline values: CDR1 SGHDT, CDR2 YYEEEE. The CDR3 loop reads CASSSDRAGGYTF. In DNA, the CDR3 is TGTGCCAGCAGCTCCGACAGGGCGGGGGGCTACACCTTC.

The sample holds a few counts of this clone. The chain employs TRBV9 and TRBJ2-1, with 10 bases lining up with TRBD2. CDR1 is SGDLS and CDR2 is YYNGEE in the germline V gene. The ends lost 3 bases at V and 0 bases at J; junction bases unmatched: 18. The CDR3 runs 21 residues. The DNA for the CDR3 is TGTGCCAGCAGCGCCATTGGGATCACTAGCGGGGTTACTCACTCCTACAATGAGCAGTTCTTC. It codes for CASSAIGITSGVTHSYNEQFF.